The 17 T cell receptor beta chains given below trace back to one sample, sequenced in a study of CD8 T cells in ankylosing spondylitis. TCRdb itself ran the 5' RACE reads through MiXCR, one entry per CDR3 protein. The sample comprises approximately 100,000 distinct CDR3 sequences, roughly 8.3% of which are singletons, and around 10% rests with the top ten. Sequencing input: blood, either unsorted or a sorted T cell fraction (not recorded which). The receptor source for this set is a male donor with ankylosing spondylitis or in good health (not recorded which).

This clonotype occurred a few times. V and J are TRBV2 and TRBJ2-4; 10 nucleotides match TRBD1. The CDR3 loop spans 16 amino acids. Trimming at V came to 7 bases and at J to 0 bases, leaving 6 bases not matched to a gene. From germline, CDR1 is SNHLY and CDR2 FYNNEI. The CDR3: CASTGTGVVAKNIQYF. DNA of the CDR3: TGTGCCAGCACCGGGACAGGGGTTGTAGCCAAAAACATTCAGTACTTC.

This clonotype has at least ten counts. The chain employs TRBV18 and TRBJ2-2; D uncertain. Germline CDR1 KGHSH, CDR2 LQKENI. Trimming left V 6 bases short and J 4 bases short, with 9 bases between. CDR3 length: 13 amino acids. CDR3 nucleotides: TGTGCCAGCTCGCCGAGCTTCACCGGGGAGCTGTTTTTT. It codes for CASSPSFTGELFF. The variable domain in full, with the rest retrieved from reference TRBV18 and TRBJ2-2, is NAGVMQNPRHLVRRRGQEARLRCSPMKGHSHVYWYRQLPEEGLKFMVYLQKENIIDESGMPKERFSAEFPKEGPSILRIQQVVRGDSAAYFCASSPSFTGELFFGEGSRLTVL.

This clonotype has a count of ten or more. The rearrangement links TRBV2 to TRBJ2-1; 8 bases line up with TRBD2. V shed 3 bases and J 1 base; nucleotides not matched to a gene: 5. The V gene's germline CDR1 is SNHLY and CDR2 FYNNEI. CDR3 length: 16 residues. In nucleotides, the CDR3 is TGTGCCAGCAGTGACCGGGGGGGGGAATCCTACAATGAGCAGTTCTTC. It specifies CASSDRGGESYNEQFF.

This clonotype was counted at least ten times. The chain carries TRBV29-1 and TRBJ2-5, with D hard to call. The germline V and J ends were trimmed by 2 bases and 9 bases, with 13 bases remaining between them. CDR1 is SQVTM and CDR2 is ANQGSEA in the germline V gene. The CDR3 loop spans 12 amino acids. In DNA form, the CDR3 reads TGCAGCGTTGAACCCCTTCAGTCCGCCCAGTACTTC. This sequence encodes CSVEPLQSAQYF.

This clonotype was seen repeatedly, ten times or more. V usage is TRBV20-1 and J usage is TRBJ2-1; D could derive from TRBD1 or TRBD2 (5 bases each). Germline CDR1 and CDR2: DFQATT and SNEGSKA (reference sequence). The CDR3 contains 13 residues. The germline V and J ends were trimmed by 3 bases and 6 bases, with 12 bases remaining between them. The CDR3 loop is CSASKGTGNEQFF. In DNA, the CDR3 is TGCAGTGCTAGTAAGGGGACGGGCAATGAGCAGTTCTTC.

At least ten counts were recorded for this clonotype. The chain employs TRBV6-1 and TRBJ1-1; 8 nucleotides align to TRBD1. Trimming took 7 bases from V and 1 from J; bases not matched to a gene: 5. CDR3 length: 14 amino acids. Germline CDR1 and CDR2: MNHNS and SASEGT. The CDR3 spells CASTATGANTEAFF. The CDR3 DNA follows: TGTGCCAGCACCGCGACAGGGGCGAACACTGAAGCTTTCTTT.

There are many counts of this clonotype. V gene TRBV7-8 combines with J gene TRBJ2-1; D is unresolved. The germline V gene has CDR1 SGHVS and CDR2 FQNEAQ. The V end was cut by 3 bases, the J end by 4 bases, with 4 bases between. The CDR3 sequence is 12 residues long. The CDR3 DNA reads TGTGCCAGCAGCTTGAAATACAATGAGCAGTTCTTC. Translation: CASSLKYNEQFF.

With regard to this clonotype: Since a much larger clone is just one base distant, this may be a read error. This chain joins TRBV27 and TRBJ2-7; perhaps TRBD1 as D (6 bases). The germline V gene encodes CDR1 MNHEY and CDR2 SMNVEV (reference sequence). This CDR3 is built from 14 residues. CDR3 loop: CANSTRQELYEQYF. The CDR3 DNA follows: TGTGCCAACAGTACTCGACAGGAGTTGTACGAGCAGTACTTC.

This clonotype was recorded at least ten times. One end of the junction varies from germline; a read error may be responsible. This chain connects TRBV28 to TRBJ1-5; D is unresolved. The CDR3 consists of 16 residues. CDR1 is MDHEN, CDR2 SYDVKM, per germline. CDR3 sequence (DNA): TGTACCAGCAGTACTATGGGTCCTTTACCCGGTCAGCCCCAGCATTTT. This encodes CTSSTMGPLPGQPQHF.

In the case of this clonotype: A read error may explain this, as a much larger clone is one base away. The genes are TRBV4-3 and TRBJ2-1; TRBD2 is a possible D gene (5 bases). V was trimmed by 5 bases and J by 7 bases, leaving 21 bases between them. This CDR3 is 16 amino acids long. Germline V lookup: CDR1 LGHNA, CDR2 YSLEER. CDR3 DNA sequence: TGCGCCAGCAGCACCCAGACTAACGGCTTAGTTAATGAGCAGTTCTTC. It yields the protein CASSTQTNGLVNEQFF.

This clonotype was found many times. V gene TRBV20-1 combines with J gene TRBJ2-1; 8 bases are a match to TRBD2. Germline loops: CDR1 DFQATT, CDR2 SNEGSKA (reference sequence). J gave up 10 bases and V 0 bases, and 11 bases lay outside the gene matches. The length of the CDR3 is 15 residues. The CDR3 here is CSARDHASGYFEQFF. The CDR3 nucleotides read TGCAGTGCTAGAGATCACGCTAGCGGGTATTTCGAGCAGTTCTTC.

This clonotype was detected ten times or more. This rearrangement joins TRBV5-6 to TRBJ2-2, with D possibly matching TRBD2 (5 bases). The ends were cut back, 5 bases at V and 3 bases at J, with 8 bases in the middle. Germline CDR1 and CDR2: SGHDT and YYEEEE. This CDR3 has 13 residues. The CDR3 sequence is CASRLGHTGELFF. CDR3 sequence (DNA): TGTGCCAGCAGACTAGGGCACACCGGGGAGCTGTTTTTT.

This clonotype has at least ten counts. CDR3 region: CASSPEAGNEQFF. The CDR3 DNA is TGCGCCAGCAGCCCAGAGGCGGGGAATGAGCAGTTCTTC. J is TRBJ2-1 and V is TRBV5-1; D is perhaps TRBD2 (6 bases). The germline CDR1 and CDR2 sequences are SGHRS and YFSETQ. This CDR3 region has 13 residues. Deletions cut 4 bases from V and 7 bases from J, with 12 bases between.

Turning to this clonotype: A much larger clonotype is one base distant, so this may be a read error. This CDR3 reads CASSTGDRVETQYF. In DNA, the CDR3 is TGCGCCAGCAGCACCGGGGACAGGGTTGAGACCCAGTACTTC. The V gene is TRBV5-1, the J gene TRBJ2-5; 9 bases match TRBD1. This CDR3 is built from 14 residues. Germline V gives CDR1 SGHRS, CDR2 YFSETQ. V dropped 4 bases and J dropped 5; count of bases not matched to a gene: 6. Full variable domain (rest looked up from reference TRBV5-1 and TRBJ2-5): KAGVTQTPRYLIKTRGQQVTLSCSPISGHRSVSWYQQTPGQGLQFLFEYFSETQRNKGNFPGRFSGRQFSNSRSEMNVSTLELGDSALYLCASSTGDRVETQYFGPGTRLLVL.

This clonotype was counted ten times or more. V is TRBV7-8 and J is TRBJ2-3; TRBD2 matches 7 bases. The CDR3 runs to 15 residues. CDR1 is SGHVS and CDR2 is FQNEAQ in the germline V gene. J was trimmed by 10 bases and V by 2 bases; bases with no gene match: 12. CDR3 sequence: CASSLPGLDWAAQYF. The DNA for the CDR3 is TGTGCCAGCAGCTTACCCGGACTAGATTGGGCGGCGCAGTATTTT.

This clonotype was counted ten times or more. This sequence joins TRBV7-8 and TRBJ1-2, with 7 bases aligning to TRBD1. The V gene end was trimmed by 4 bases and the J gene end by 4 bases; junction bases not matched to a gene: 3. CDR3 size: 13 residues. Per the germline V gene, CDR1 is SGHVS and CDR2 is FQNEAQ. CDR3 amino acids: CASSSTGIYGYTF. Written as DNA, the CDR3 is TGTGCCAGCAGCTCGACAGGGATCTATGGCTACACCTTC.

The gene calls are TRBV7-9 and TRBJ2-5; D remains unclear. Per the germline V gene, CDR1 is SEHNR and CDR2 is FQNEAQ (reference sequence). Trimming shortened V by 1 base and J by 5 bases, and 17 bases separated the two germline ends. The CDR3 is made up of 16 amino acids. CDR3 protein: CASSLGAERTRETQYF. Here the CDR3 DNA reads TGTGCCAGCAGCTTAGGGGCAGAAAGGACCCGGGAGACCCAGTACTTC. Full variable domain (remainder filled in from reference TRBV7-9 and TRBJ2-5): DTGVSQNPRHKITKRGQNVTFRCDPISEHNRLYWYRQTLGQGPEFLTYFQNEAQLEKSRLLSDRFSAERPKGSFSTLEIQRTEQGDSAMYLCASSLGAERTRETQYFGPGTRLLVL.